This entry is about one TCR beta chain. What it binds is unknown. The V gene's germline CDR1 is SGHRS and CDR2 YFSETQ. The CDR3 has 16 amino acids. With 1 base clipped from V and 4 bases from J, the junction kept 6 bases outside the gene matches. This record belongs to a study of long-term antiretroviral therapy in people with HIV. General observations from the study: Post-ART, diversity grew, though it stayed under transplant donor control levels.

Until DNA extraction, the samples held between 1-10 million cryopreserved PBMC. Researchers report immunoSEQ v3.0 was run at survey level. Assay used: immunoSEQ multiplex PCR; TCRdb lists only in-frame clones, some missing. This table has 15,000 to 20,000 clones, roughly 70% appearing once. Specimen: unsorted PBMCs, collected 0.5 years before starting antiretroviral therapy. The source of this sequence is a man aged 18 to 35 with HIV. The rearrangement links TRBV5-1 to TRBJ2-1, with 9 bases matching TRBD2. The CDR3, as DNA: TGCGCCAGCAGCTTGAGAGCGGCGGGAGGGTACAATGAGCAGTTCTTC. Protein sequence: CASSLRAAGGYNEQFF.